This TCR beta chain is drawn from a study of CD8+ T cells in alopecia areata (dated by TCRdb to 2017 to 2018). At the level of the whole study: The study used high-throughput TCRbeta sequencing to examine T cell clonal expansion in alopecia areata, in both the C3H/HeJ mouse model and human patients. Scalp tissue and sorted CD4+ and CD8+ peripheral blood T cells from patchy and totalis/universalis alopecia areata patients and from healthy controls were covered by human TCRbeta sequencing. Scalp clonality was compared among normal scalp (n=4), patchy alopecia areata scalp (n=8), and alopecia totalis/universalis scalp (n=8). RNA was extracted with the PAXgene miRNA kit for fixed scalp, the miRNeasy kit for PBMCs, and the RNeasy kit for mouse skin. TCRbeta CDR3 regions were amplified by immunoSEQ multiplex PCR with 35 Vbeta forward and 13 Jbeta reverse primers. Results the study describes overall, beyond this receptor: Compared with normal scalp, lesional scalp had higher clonality and more expanded CD8+ clones, particularly in alopecia totalis/universalis, a pattern that suggests antigenic drive. Unlike mouse skin, where gammadelta T cells dominate, normal human skin contains resident alphabeta T cells that get sequenced too, which complicates analysis of the scalp TCR repertoire. TCR sequences shared between patients were less clear than in mice, possibly partly because of HLA diversity in the patient population.

Receptors were amplified or captured by the immunoSEQ multiplex PCR assay. RNA was extracted from all samples and reverse transcribed into cDNA, which served as template for TCR sequencing. SuperScript III was used for first-strand cDNA synthesis, primed with a 2:1 mix of oligo-dT and random hexamers. A synthetic immune receptor repertoire was used to gauge amplification bias, and whatever bias remained was removed computationally. On the study's bioinformatics: After raw reads were preprocessed to remove errors, the CDR3 was defined following IMGT conventions as running from the conserved cysteine to phenylalanine. To get clonality, Shannon entropy was normalized by log2 of the number of productive unique TCRs and the result was subtracted from 1. CD4 or CD8 identity of scalp clones was inferred by cross-referencing scalp TCRbeta sequences with sorted blood CD4 and CD8 repertoires. TCRdb holds this immuneACCESS table with in-frame rearrangements only. Some clones are missing; in checked studies, unresolved V genes explain under half, and the rest has no known cause. The V and J calls and the clone size are those of that table, but D and trimming were determined from the DNA. The sample table shows about 82,000 clones, and 51% are seen once. The ten largest clones add up to approximately 5.3% of the sample.

Lesional scalp punch biopsies and peripheral blood were collected from alopecia areata patients. After PBMCs were isolated by density centrifugation and stained for CD3, CD4 and CD8, a FACSAria was used to sort CD4+ and CD8+ T cells. As part of a multicenter biomarker study, untreated alopecia areata patients were recruited. In roughly 5 patients from the biomarker study, the blood CD8+ T cells went through an additional sort into NKG2D-low and NKG2D-high fractions. This clone was seen more than once but under ten times. No antigen is known for it. No much larger clone exists at a distance of one base, and base qualities are not known. The CDR3 measures 16 amino acids from cysteine to phenylalanine. The read is trimmed to its CDR3 DNA, 48 bases read in frame from base 1. The trim is 4 bases for V and 7 bases for J, with a gap of 25 bases between the germline ends. CDR1 SQVTM and CDR2 ANQGSEA were looked up in the germline V gene.

The source is a human donor with alopecia areata. Sequencing was carried out using NKG2D-high CD8+ T cells sorted from blood. The meaning of the sample's cell subset or site label: sorted CD8+ NKG2D-high blood T cells. Here the chain combines TRBV29-1 and TRBJ2-5; the D match is possibly TRBD1 or TRBD2, with 5 bases aligned in each. The sequenced DNA is TGCAGCGTTGTACTAATTGGGTCGAGGGGAATAGTGACCCAGTACTTC. This encodes CSVVLIGSRGIVTQYF.